This paragraph covers one T cell receptor (beta chain) sequence. This entry comes from a study of glioma-infiltrating T cells after dendritic cell vaccination. Study context: Samples are from glioblastoma patients in Phase I and II dendritic cell vaccine trials.

Fresh-frozen tumor tissue and more than two years of survival data were available for all. PBMC were collected before vaccination, two weeks after the third vaccination, and at progression. Primers: 60 V beta forward and 13 J beta reverse. TCRdb keeps only in-frame clones here, not all; method: immunoSEQ multiplex PCR. This table has around 67,000 clones, around 81% appearing once. Trimming took off 6 bases at V and 4 bases at J, with 9 bases between the two ends. CDR1 is SNHLY and CDR2 is FYNNEI in the germline V gene. This CDR3 contains 12 residues. The chain couples TRBV2 to TRBJ1-1; D is uncertain. The source is a human donor with glioblastoma. The specimen was blood, collected before dendritic cell vaccination. CDR3 bases: TGTGCCAGCAGCTACAGCATCACTGAAGCTTTCTTT. It is translated as CASSYSITEAFF. The variable domain in full, completed from reference TRBV2 and TRBJ1-1, reads EPEVTQTPSHQVTQMGQEVILRCVPISNHLYFYWYRQILGQKVEFLVSFYNNEISEKSEIFDDQFSVERPDGSNFTLKIRSTKLEDSAMYFCASSYSITEAFFGQGTRLTVV.